A single sample is the source of the 2 T cell receptor beta chains below, sequenced in a study of early T cells in non-severe SARS-CoV-2 infection. TCRdb processed the 5' RACE reads anew with MiXCR; each CDR3 protein has one entry. Here the sample spans tens of thousands of distinct CDR3 sequences, around 12% being singletons. Sequencing was performed on whole blood. The receptors derive from an adult who was a healthcare worker with PCR-confirmed SARS-CoV-2 infection or an uninfected control (not recorded which).

This clonotype was picked up a small number of times. J is TRBJ2-7 and V is TRBV6-2 or TRBV6-3; 7 bases map to TRBD1. The CDR3 is 16 residues long. With V trimmed by 0 bases and J by 9 bases, 14 bases remained unmatched. Germline assignment: CDR1 MNHEY and CDR2 SVGEGT. The CDR3 loop reads CASSYSLGTEMRLQYF. The CDR3 nucleotides are TGTGCCAGCAGTTACTCCCTAGGGACAGAGATGCGGCTGCAGTACTTC.

This clonotype turned up a few times. The DNA for the CDR3 is TGTGCCAGCAGTTTAAACAGGGGCACTGAAGCTTTCTTT. It yields the protein CASSLNRGTEAFF. The chain has TRBV27 and TRBJ1-1; TRBD1 aligns across 7 bases. V gave up 2 bases and J gave up 4 bases; unmatched junction bases: 1. This CDR3 is built from 13 residues. The germline gives CDR1 MNHEY, CDR2 SMNVEV (reference sequence).